One TCR beta chain is described in this entry. Its antigen is currently unknown. The data were obtained in a study of OX40 agonist ivuxolimab in advanced cancers. For the study at large: Patients undergoing dose escalation presented with hepatocellular carcinoma, melanoma, renal cell or head and neck cancer. Eligibility admitted prior anti-PD-1, anti-PD-L1 or anti-CTLA-4 therapy; 40% had some. Of the patients, three showed partial responses, one with hepatocellular carcinoma and two with cutaneous melanoma.

Germline assignment: CDR1 LNHDA and CDR2 SQIVND (reference sequence). There are 14 residues in the CDR3. Trimming left V 3 bases short and J 1 base short, with 9 bases between. Overall study findings and caveats: Mean expanded clone counts were higher in CD8+ than CD4+ T cells.

This table comes from immunoSEQ multiplex PCR, and its TCRdb copy is limited to in-frame clones, with some not included. This sample has approximately 12,000 clones, with over 60% found just once. This clonotype was obtained from an adult with an advanced solid tumor such as melanoma, head and neck, liver or kidney cancer. The material was CD4+ or CD8+ T cells sorted from blood, obtained in a trial of the OX40 agonist ivuxolimab. The chain joins TRBV19 to TRBJ1-1, with D unresolved. CDR3 sequence reads: CASSILGGNTEAFF. The CDR3 DNA reads as TGTGCCAGTAGTATTCTGGGTGGGAACACTGAAGCTTTCTTT.